The 19 T cell receptor beta chains below were found in one sample sequenced in a study of human T cells and chemical hapten exposure. The time point is: patch test 1, 2 weeks after DPC sensitization. This sample's treatment: therapeutic diphenylcyclopropenone sensitization with weekly scalp DPC. TCRdb fed the RACE reads into MiXCR, producing one record per CDR3 protein. The data contain 120,000 or so distinct CDR3 sequences, around 13% of them seen just once; the ten biggest clones take up approximately 0.92%. This specimen was whole blood, taken in connection with sensitization to the hapten diphenylcyclopropenone (DPC). These receptors were obtained from a man aged 18-30 years with alopecia areata. Some clones in this sample may be carry-over from other donors' samples.

This clonotype was seen a handful of times. The gene calls are TRBV3-1 and TRBJ2-1; TRBD2 might be the D (6 bases). The CDR3 spans 16 residues. Deletions cut 4 bases from V and 7 bases from J, with 20 bases between. CDR1 and CDR2 (germline): LGHDT, YNNKEL (reference sequence). The CDR3 DNA reads as TGTGCCAGCAGCCGTCAGAGTCATCGGGGAGGAAATGAGCAGTTCTTC. This codes for CASSRQSHRGGNEQFF.

The rearrangement links TRBV18 to TRBJ2-7; D remains unclear. Germline V CDR1 and CDR2: KGHSH, LQKENI. V lost 4 bases and J lost 4, with 11 bases in between. The CDR3 totals 13 residues. CDR3 DNA: TGTGCCAGCTCACTACGAACAGAGTACGAGCAGTACGTC. Its translation: CASSLRTEYEQYV.

The genes are TRBV4-1 and TRBJ2-1; 7 bases line up with TRBD2. Germline V lookup: CDR1 MGHRA, CDR2 YSYEKL. This CDR3 is 14 amino acids long. V was pared by 1 base and J by 7 bases, with 4 bases of the junction left unmatched. This chain's CDR3 is CASSQAGLPNEQFF. The CDR3 DNA sequence: TGCGCCAGCAGCCAAGCGGGACTACCGAATGAGCAGTTCTTC.

This clonotype occurred a few times. V is TRBV18 and J is TRBJ1-3, with D possibly being TRBD1 (5 bases). Germline CDR1 KGHSH, CDR2 LQKENI. V shed 0 bases and J shed 2 bases, with 14 bases lying between them. The length of the CDR3 is 17 residues. CDR3 nucleotide sequence: TGTGCCAGCTCACCACCGAATCGGGCAGGGACTGGAAACACCATATATTTT. It yields the protein CASSPPNRAGTGNTIYF.

This clonotype came up a few times. The V gene is TRBV4-3, the J gene TRBJ1-1; TRBD1 is a possible D gene (6 bases). CDR1 is LGHNA, CDR2 YSLEER, per germline. The CDR3 runs 17 residues. Trimming took off 0 bases at V and 5 bases at J, with 19 bases between the two ends. CDR3 sequence: CASSQEDSPLFGTEAFF. CDR3 sequence (DNA): TGCGCCAGCAGCCAAGAGGACAGCCCGCTATTTGGAACTGAAGCTTTCTTT.

The chain recombines TRBV6-5 with TRBJ2-2; D not certain. The V end lost 2 bases, the J end lost 2 bases, and 9 bases lay between the germline ends. The CDR3 contains 15 residues. CDR1 MNHEY and CDR2 SVGAGI come from the germline V gene. The CDR3 DNA sequence: TGTGCCAGCAGTTACGGCAGAGCTAACACCGGGGAGCTGTTTTTT. The encoded protein is CASSYGRANTGELFF.

This clonotype was seen repeatedly, ten times or more. The rearrangement joins TRBV4-1 to TRBJ1-1, with D unresolved. The CDR3 is 15 amino acids. The V and J ends lost 3 bases and 1 base respectively, with 12 bases between them. Germline V CDR1 and CDR2: MGHRA, YSYEKL. In nucleotides, the CDR3 is TGCGCCAGCAGCCATTACAGCTCCTCGAACACTGAAGCTTTCTTT. Translated: CASSHYSSSNTEAFF.

The gene calls are TRBV28 and TRBJ2-7; 7 nucleotides line up with TRBD2. Germline-derived CDR1 and CDR2 are MDHEN and SYDVKM. This CDR3 has 13 residues. V gave up 8 bases and J gave up 2 bases; unmatched junction bases: 6. The CDR3 DNA follows: TGTGCCAGCTCTGGGAGGGGAGCCTACGAGCAGTACTTC. It yields the protein CASSGRGAYEQYF.

This clonotype occurred many times. The chain couples TRBV20-1 to TRBJ1-5; D unclear. V was trimmed by 6 bases and J by 2 bases, leaving 11 bases between them. The CDR3 loop spans 13 amino acids. From germline, CDR1 is DFQATT and CDR2 SNEGSKA (reference sequence). CDR3: CSAKPGGNQPQHF. In nucleotides, the CDR3 is TGCAGTGCCAAACCCGGGGGCAATCAGCCCCAGCATTTT.

The gene calls are TRBV14 and TRBJ1-1; D unresolved. Germline V gives CDR1 SGHDN, CDR2 FVKESK. The V and J ends lost 1 base and 1 base respectively, with 7 bases between them. The CDR3 totals 14 residues. The CDR3 spells CASSQASWNTEAFF. For the CDR3, the DNA is TGTGCCAGCAGCCAAGCTTCCTGGAACACTGAAGCTTTCTTT. The full variable domain, rest sourced from reference TRBV14 and TRBJ1-1, is EAGVTQFPSHSVIEKGQTVTLRCDPISGHDNLYWYRRVMGKEIKFLLHFVKESKQDESGMPNNRFLAERTGGTYSTLKVQPAELEDSGVYFCASSQASWNTEAFFGQGTRLTVV.

The sample holds many counts of this clonotype. This rearrangement joins TRBV6-1 to TRBJ1-1; D gene ambiguous. CDR1 MNHNS and CDR2 SASEGT come from the germline V gene. V was trimmed by 1 base and J by 3 bases, leaving 3 bases between them. The CDR3 consists of 12 residues. CDR3 nucleotide sequence: TGTGCCAGCAGTGAAGTATACACTGAAGCTTTCTTT. This codes for CASSEVYTEAFF.

This clonotype was observed a handful of times. The CDR3 protein is CASSYSTRDEQYF. Written as DNA, the CDR3 is TGTGCCAGCAGTTACTCGACAAGAGACGAGCAGTACTTC. The chain links TRBV6-5 to TRBJ2-7; D is uncertain. This CDR3 spans 13 amino acids. Looked up from germline, CDR1 is MNHEY and CDR2 is SVGAGI. The ends were cut back, 0 bases at V and 5 bases at J, with 8 bases in the middle.

On this clonotype itself: One end of the junction is discordant with germline, which a read error may explain. This chain uses TRBV3-1 with TRBJ2-5; 11 bases fit TRBD2. The CDR3 length is 16 residues. CDR1 is LGHDT and CDR2 is YNNKEL in the germline V gene (reference sequence). The CDR3 DNA sequence: TGTGCCAGCACCATTACTAGCGGGGGTTTTAGAAAGACCCGGTACTTC. It translates to CASTITSGGFRKTRYF.

This clonotype was seen a few times. This chain connects TRBV11-2 to TRBJ2-2; a possible D gene is TRBD2 (6 bases). The V and J ends lost 8 bases and 1 base respectively, with 14 bases between them. The CDR3 covers 15 residues. Germline CDR1 reads SGHAT; CDR2 reads FQNNGV. Written as DNA, the CDR3 is TGTGCCAGCGGTCCCGGGACTTTGAACACCGGGGAGCTGTTTTTT. It is translated as CASGPGTLNTGELFF.

This chain links TRBV18 with TRBJ1-1; D gene unclear. This CDR3 contains 14 residues. Germline CDR1 KGHSH, CDR2 LQKENI. V was cut by 1 base and J by 5 bases, with 11 bases left in between. CDR3 protein: CASSPRAEVTEAFF. CDR3 nucleotide sequence: TGTGCCAGCTCACCACGGGCAGAGGTTACTGAAGCTTTCTTT.

About this clonotype: A much larger clonotype is one base distant, so this may be a read error. The chain carries TRBV6-2 or TRBV6-3 and TRBJ2-7, with a tentative D call TRBD1 (6 bases). V was clipped by 5 bases and J by 6 bases, with 17 bases between them. The germline V gene encodes CDR1 MNHEY and CDR2 SVGEGT. This CDR3 has 14 residues. The chain's CDR3 is CASSDGQPFCEQYV. The CDR3 coding sequence is TGTGCCAGCAGTGACGGACAGCCGTTTTGCGAGCAGTACGTC.

This clonotype has a handful of counts. The V gene is TRBV7-3, the J gene TRBJ1-1; D possibly corresponds to TRBD1 (5 bases). Between the trimmed V and J ends, which lost 10 bases and 6 bases, there was a span of 21 bases. The germline CDR1 and CDR2 sequences are SGHTA and FQGTGA. There are 14 residues in the CDR3. CDR3 protein: CANHTGRGFAEAFF. CDR3 sequence (DNA): TGTGCCAATCATACTGGTAGGGGCTTCGCTGAAGCTTTCTTT.

This clonotype was seen at least ten times. V usage is TRBV7-9 and J usage is TRBJ2-3, with TRBD1 matching over 8 bases. The ends lost 4 bases at V and 5 bases at J; junction bases unmatched: 11. The CDR3 contains 16 residues. The germline V gene encodes CDR1 SEHNR and CDR2 FQNEAQ (reference sequence). In DNA, the CDR3 is TGTGCCAGCAGCTACCTGCAACAGGGGGATTTAGATACGCAGTATTTT. Protein product: CASSYLQQGDLDTQYF.

CDR3 sequence: CSVAHNYEQYF. The CDR3 nucleotides read TGCAGCGTTGCCCACAACTACGAGCAGTACTTC. The J gene is TRBJ2-7, the V gene TRBV29-1; unclear D gene. This CDR3 region has 11 residues. Per germline, CDR1 SQVTM and CDR2 ANQGSEA. The V and J ends lost 4 bases and 3 bases respectively, with 7 bases between them.